The T cell receptor (beta chain) described here comes from a study of OX40 agonist ivuxolimab in advanced cancers. Broader study findings: Both blood CD4+ and CD8+ T cells showed clonal growth by week 6 at 0.1 to 3.0 mg/kg.

Some clones are missing from TCRdb's copy, which holds only in-frame ones; the method was immunoSEQ multiplex PCR. The data contain about 69,000 clones, roughly nine tenths of them seen just once; the ten biggest clones take up roughly 2.5%. As to this clone: Its target is not known.

The sample consisted of CD4+ or CD8+ T cells sorted from blood, taken in a trial of the OX40 agonist ivuxolimab. This receptor was identified in an adult with an advanced solid tumor such as melanoma, head and neck, liver or kidney cancer.

This chain's CDR3 is CASSWAGNQETQYF. In nucleotides, the CDR3 is TGTGCCAGCAGCTGGGCCGGGAACCAAGAGACCCAGTACTTC. The rearrangement uses TRBV7-2 and TRBJ2-5; a weak D match, TRBD2 (5 bases). Germline CDR1 SGHTA, CDR2 FQGNSA. The CDR3 totals 14 residues. V lost 4 bases, J lost 0 bases, and 9 bases lay in between.